The entry below describes one T cell receptor (beta chain). Its target is not known. The primer mix had 60 Vbeta and 13 Jbeta primers. Method: immunoSEQ multiplex PCR; TCRdb's copy keeps in-frame clones and lacks some. Among some 150,000 clones, 50% to 75% were seen once, and the ten largest hold about 3%. The entry originates in a study of cytomegalovirus exposure and HLA in healthy donors. The ends were cut back, 1 base at V and 4 bases at J, with 8 bases in the middle. The CDR3 totals 14 residues. In germline, CDR1 is MNHNY, CDR2 SVGAGI (reference sequence). Study-level points and caveats: Immune exposure data for these donors was limited to CMV serostatus.

The clonotype originates from a woman aged 30 to 39 in good health and CMV-seropositive. Sequencing used PBMCs. The chain uses TRBV6-6 and TRBJ1-3; D is perhaps TRBD1 (5 bases). CDR3: CASSYLGAGNTIYF. CDR3 sequence (DNA): TGTGCCAGCAGTTACTTAGGGGCCGGAAACACCATATATTTT.